The following is a TCR beta chain sequence with its context. This sample stems from a study of T cell repertoires in ileal Crohn's disease. At the level of the study: At surgery, 35% of patients smoked, with median disease duration roughly 7.2 years. Every patient was operated on for stricturing (roughly 61%) or penetrating (approximately 40%) complications.

The time point was: inflamed ileum from the surgical specimen. Germline V gene sequence: CDR1 SQVTM, CDR2 ANQGSEA. There are 13 residues in the CDR3. V dropped 3 bases and J dropped 3; count of bases not matched to a gene: 4. The assay was immunoSEQ multiplex PCR, and TCRdb's table has in-frame clones only and misses some. The table includes about 7,200 clones, about 80% detected once. This chain joins TRBV29-1 and TRBJ2-7; 8 positions agree with TRBD1. What was sequenced was ileal tissue. The receptor was derived from an adult with Crohn's disease. The CDR3 is CSVDRGTGYEQYF. The CDR3 region has the DNA TGCAGCGTTGATCGGGGGACAGGCTACGAGCAGTACTTC.